This T cell receptor (beta chain) was recorded in a study of OX40 agonist ivuxolimab in advanced cancers. The table came from immunoSEQ multiplex PCR; TCRdb's copy has only in-frame clones and leaves some out. The profile shows roughly 79,000 clones, 80% to 95% of them singletons. The sequencing here drew on CD4+ or CD8+ T cells sorted from blood, taken in a trial of the OX40 agonist ivuxolimab. The sequence was collected from an adult with an advanced solid tumor such as melanoma, head and neck, liver or kidney cancer.

DNA for the CDR3: TGTGCCAGCAGCGTATCGAGCCCTCGCTATGGCTACACCTTC. Its translation is CASSVSSPRYGYTF. The J gene is TRBJ1-2, the V gene TRBV9; D remains unclear. This CDR3 contains 14 residues. CDR1 and CDR2 (germline): SGDLS, YYNGEE. V shed 1 base and J shed 4 bases, with 11 bases lying between them. The full variable domain, with the rest looked up from reference TRBV9 and TRBJ1-2, is DSGVTQTPKHLITATGQRVTLRCSPRSGDLSVYWYQQSLDQGLQFLIQYYNGEERAKGNILERFSAQQFPDLHSELNLSSLELGDSALYFCASSVSSPRYGYTFGSGTRLTVV.